Presented here are 18 T cell receptor beta chains from one specimen sequenced in a study of cytomegalovirus exposure and HLA in healthy donors. The PCR employed 60 Vbeta primers together with 13 Jbeta primers. Method: immunoSEQ multiplex PCR; TCRdb's copy keeps in-frame clones and lacks some. The repertoire holds 150,000 to 200,000 clones, with about 80% as singletons. Sequenced: PBMCs. Receptors originate from a woman aged 50 to 60 in good health and CMV-seronegative.

The rearrangement joins TRBV4-3 to TRBJ2-7, with 8 positions matching TRBD1. There are 17 residues in the CDR3. The ends lost 1 base at V and 2 bases at J; junction bases unmatched: 10. Germline assignment: CDR1 LGHNA and CDR2 YSLEER. As DNA, the CDR3 is TGCGCCAGCAGCCAAGCAGCCCCGGGACAGGCCGCCTACGAGCAGTACTTC. It yields the protein CASSQAAPGQAAYEQYF.

The chain links TRBV10-3 to TRBJ2-6, with D possibly matching TRBD1 (5 bases). The length of the CDR3 is 18 residues. Trimming took 2 bases from V and 0 from J, leaving 14 bases between them. Germline values: CDR1 ENHRY, CDR2 SYGVKD. The chain's CDR3 is CAISEGAAGPSGANVLTF. Written as DNA, the CDR3 is TGTGCCATCAGTGAGGGGGCGGCAGGGCCCTCTGGGGCCAACGTCCTGACTTTC.

This chain connects TRBV9 to TRBJ2-1, with D unresolved. The germline V gene encodes CDR1 SGDLS and CDR2 YYNGEE. Trimming pared 2 bases from V and 8 bases from J, leaving 14 bases between. The CDR3 is 14 amino acids. CDR3 DNA: TGTGCCAGCAGCGTCACCCCAGCGACCCATGAGCAGTTCTTC. Translated, it gives CASSVTPATHEQFF. Full variable domain (remainder filled in from reference TRBV9 and TRBJ2-1): DSGVTQTPKHLITATGQRVTLRCSPRSGDLSVYWYQQSLDQGLQFLIQYYNGEERAKGNILERFSAQQFPDLHSELNLSSLELGDSALYFCASSVTPATHEQFFGPGTRLTVL.

The J gene is TRBJ1-5, the V gene TRBV6-5; 8 nucleotides agree with TRBD1. V lost 5 bases and J lost 0; bases outside the gene matches: 3. Germline CDR1 MNHEY, CDR2 SVGAGI. CDR3 length: 15 amino acids. The CDR3: CASSRTGTSNQPQHF. In DNA, the CDR3 is TGTGCCAGCAGTCGGACAGGGACTAGCAATCAGCCCCAGCATTTT.

The chain has TRBV4-1 and TRBJ1-4; tentatively, D is TRBD1 (6 bases). Germline V lookup: CDR1 MGHRA, CDR2 YSYEKL. V was cut by 2 bases and J by 3 bases, with 10 bases left in between. There are 15 residues in the CDR3. CDR3 DNA sequence: TGCGCCAGCAGCCAATTGCCAGGGGCTAATGAAAAACTGTTTTTT. Translating gives CASSQLPGANEKLFF.

This chain uses TRBV6-5 with TRBJ2-7; 10 bases align to TRBD2. Germline assignment: CDR1 MNHEY and CDR2 SVGAGI. This CDR3 contains 14 residues. Unmatched junction bases numbered 6, after V lost 7 bases and J lost 3 bases. The CDR3 here is CASNPGTSVYEQYF. CDR3 coding DNA: TGTGCCAGCAACCCCGGGACTAGCGTCTACGAGCAGTACTTC.

The chain joins TRBV27 to TRBJ2-5; D is unclear. The end of the DNA aligns better with TRBJ2-7, so the J call may be wrong. The CDR3 has 19 amino acids. The germline V gene encodes CDR1 MNHEY and CDR2 SMNVEV (reference sequence). Here the CDR3 DNA reads TGTGCCAACCTGACCGCGACTGGAGAGGATTCTCCTAACCTCTACGAGCAGTACTTC. Amino acid sequence: CANLTATGEDSPNLYEQYF.

This clone occurred a few times. The chain has TRBV27 and TRBJ2-1, with TRBD2 matching 8 bases. This CDR3 has 14 residues. With V trimmed by 6 bases and J by 7 bases, 8 bases remained unmatched. Germline-derived CDR1 and CDR2 are MNHEY and SMNVEV (reference sequence). For the CDR3, the DNA is TGTGCCAGCAGCTGGAGCGGGGGAGGAAATGAGCAGTTCTTC. Amino acid sequence: CASSWSGGGNEQFF.

The chain combines TRBV5-4 with TRBJ1-4; maybe TRBD1 (6 bases). CDR1 and CDR2 (germline): SGHNT, YYREEE (reference sequence). Between the trimmed V and J ends, which lost 2 bases and 2 bases, there was a span of 10 bases. CDR3 size: 15 residues. The CDR3 is CASSFGGLTNEKLFF. CDR3 nucleotides: TGTGCCAGCAGCTTCGGGGGGCTTACTAATGAAAAACTGTTTTTT.

The chain is built from TRBV18 and TRBJ2-7; D may be TRBD2 (12 bases). Germline V gives CDR1 KGHSH, CDR2 LQKENI. V was shortened by 6 bases and J by 2 bases, with 35 bases between the two germline ends. This CDR3 spans 21 amino acids. The CDR3 DNA follows: TGTGCCAGCTCCACGGACAGGGGGCGCCGAGGGACTAGCGGGCATACCTACGAGCAGTACTTC. Translation: CASSTDRGRRGTSGHTYEQYF.

The V and J genes are TRBV2 and TRBJ2-1; 7 bases agree with TRBD2. Germline V lookup: CDR1 SNHLY, CDR2 FYNNEI. The CDR3 loop spans 15 amino acids. Losses at the gene ends were 4 bases for V and 7 bases for J; bases not matched to a gene: 10. CDR3 in amino acids: CASSVMAGDWNEQFF. The CDR3 DNA reads TGTGCCAGCAGTGTCATGGCGGGGGATTGGAATGAGCAGTTCTTC.

There are a few counts of this clone. The chain joins TRBV4-2 to TRBJ2-3; 12 nucleotides align to TRBD2. CDR3 length: 22 amino acids. Per germline, CDR1 LGHNA and CDR2 YNFKEQ. Losses at the gene ends were 4 bases for V and 2 bases for J; bases not matched to a gene: 22. The CDR3 bases are TGTGCCAGCAGCCCCTCTACTTTCGCAAACTACCTAGCGGGGGGGGACACAGATACGCAGTATTTT. This sequence encodes CASSPSTFANYLAGGDTDTQYF.

The rearrangement links TRBV15 to TRBJ2-5; 9 nucleotides agree with TRBD1. CDR1 and CDR2 (germline): LNHNV, YYDKDF (reference sequence). Trimming took 4 bases from V and 4 from J; bases not matched to a gene: 4. This CDR3 has 14 amino acids. The CDR3 here is CATSKTGQGETQYF. The CDR3 region has the DNA TGTGCCACCAGCAAGACGGGACAGGGAGAGACCCAGTACTTC.

This sequence joins TRBV27 and TRBJ1-3; D unclear. Germline V gives CDR1 MNHEY, CDR2 SMNVEV (reference sequence). This CDR3 spans 15 amino acids. The V end was cut by 0 bases, the J end by 1 base, with 7 bases between. The CDR3 loop is CASSLSYNSGNTIYF. CDR3 bases: TGTGCCAGCAGTTTATCATACAATTCTGGAAACACCATATATTTT.

This chain uses TRBV29-1 with TRBJ1-3; D is unresolved. Germline assignment: CDR1 SQVTM and CDR2 ANQGSEA. V was clipped by 4 bases and J by 3 bases, with 10 bases between them. The CDR3 runs to 13 residues. The CDR3 region is CSVVGRDGNTIYF. In DNA form, the CDR3 reads TGCAGCGTTGTGGGCCGGGATGGAAACACCATATATTTT.

The chain is built from TRBV6-5 and TRBJ2-7, with 9 bases aligning to TRBD1. CDR1 and CDR2 from the germline V gene are MNHEY and SVGAGI. V dropped 0 bases and J dropped 5; count of bases not matched to a gene: 5. This CDR3 has 15 amino acids. CDR3 in amino acids: CASSYSDRGGHEQYF. The CDR3 DNA follows: TGTGCCAGCAGTTACTCGGACAGGGGTGGCCACGAGCAGTACTTC.

The table lists this clone with a count of one. The V and J genes are TRBV4-1 and TRBJ1-4, with 7 nucleotides matching TRBD1. Germline V CDR1 and CDR2: MGHRA, YSYEKL. The CDR3 contains 14 residues. Trimming cost V 4 bases and J 4 bases; bases outside gene matches: 3. Written as DNA, the CDR3 is TGCGCCAGCAGCCCGACAGGGTTTAATGAAAAACTGTTTTTT. Its protein is CASSPTGFNEKLFF.

This rearrangement joins TRBV6-5 to TRBJ2-7; 10 positions agree with TRBD1. With V trimmed by 6 bases and J by 7 bases, 12 bases remained unmatched. This CDR3 comprises 15 residues. CDR1 is MNHEY, CDR2 SVGAGI, per germline. The CDR3 sequence is CASRGPGQGFAEQYF. The CDR3 coding sequence is TGTGCCAGCAGGGGACCGGGACAGGGGTTCGCGGAGCAGTACTTC.